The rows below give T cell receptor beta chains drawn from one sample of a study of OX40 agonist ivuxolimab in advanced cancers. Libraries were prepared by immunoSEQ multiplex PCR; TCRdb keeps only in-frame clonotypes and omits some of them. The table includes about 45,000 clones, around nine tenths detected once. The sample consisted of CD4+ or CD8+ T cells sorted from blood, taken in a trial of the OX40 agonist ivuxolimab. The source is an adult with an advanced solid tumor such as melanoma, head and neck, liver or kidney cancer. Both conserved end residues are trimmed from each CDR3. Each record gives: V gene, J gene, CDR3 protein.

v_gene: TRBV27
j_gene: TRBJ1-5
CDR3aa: ASSPFGGYSNQPQH

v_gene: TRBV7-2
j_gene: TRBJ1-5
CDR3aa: ASSSRVGDQPQH

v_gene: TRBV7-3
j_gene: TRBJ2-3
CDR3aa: ASSFGQGLGTDTQY

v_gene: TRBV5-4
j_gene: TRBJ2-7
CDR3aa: ASRGTSGNEQY

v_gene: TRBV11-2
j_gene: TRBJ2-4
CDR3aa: ASSPGPHRDGRNIQY

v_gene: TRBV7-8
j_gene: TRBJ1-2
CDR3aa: ASSLVGARKNYGYT

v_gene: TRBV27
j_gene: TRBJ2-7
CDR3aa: ASSLKGDSYYEQY

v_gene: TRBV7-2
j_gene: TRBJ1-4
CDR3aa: ASSPDRFYEKLF

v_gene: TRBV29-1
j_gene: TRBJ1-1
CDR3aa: SVLLAGTEAF

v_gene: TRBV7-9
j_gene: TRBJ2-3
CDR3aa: ASSSSPSGRTDTQY

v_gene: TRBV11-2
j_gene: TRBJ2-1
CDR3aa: ASSSLAGGPGNEQF

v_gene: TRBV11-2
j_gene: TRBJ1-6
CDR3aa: ASTQGSSPPLH

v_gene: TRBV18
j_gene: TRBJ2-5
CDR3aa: ASSGFSGRPEQETQY

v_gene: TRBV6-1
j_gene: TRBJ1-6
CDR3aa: ASSESGINNSPLH

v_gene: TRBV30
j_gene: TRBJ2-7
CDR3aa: AGKGTGPYEQY

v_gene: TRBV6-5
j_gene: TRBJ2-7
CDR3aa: ASRRDGSSYEQY

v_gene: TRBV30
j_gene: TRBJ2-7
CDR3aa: AWSQNVMGEQY

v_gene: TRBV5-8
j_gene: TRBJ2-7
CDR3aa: ASSSTHRGLSYEQY

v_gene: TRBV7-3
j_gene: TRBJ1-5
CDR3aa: ASSLQVGNQPQH

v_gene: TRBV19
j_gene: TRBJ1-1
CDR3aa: ASSGGRKNTEAF

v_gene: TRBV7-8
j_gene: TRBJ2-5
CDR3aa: ASSLAGAGEGETQY

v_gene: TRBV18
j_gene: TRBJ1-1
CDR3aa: ASSPIRDTEAF

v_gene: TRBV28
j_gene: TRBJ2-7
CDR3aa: ASTASRVHEQY

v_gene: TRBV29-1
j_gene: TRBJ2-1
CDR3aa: SATWDLSGLGNEQF

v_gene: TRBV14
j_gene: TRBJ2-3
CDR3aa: ASSRWTSGTSTDTQY

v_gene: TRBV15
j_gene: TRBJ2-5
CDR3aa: ATSRGRKETQY

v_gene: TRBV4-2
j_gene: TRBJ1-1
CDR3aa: ASSLGSGGPEAF

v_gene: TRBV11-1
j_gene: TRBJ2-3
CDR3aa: ASSLSILAGGTDTQY